This T cell receptor (beta chain) was profiled in a study of a mutant IDH1 vaccine in newly diagnosed glioma (dated by TCRdb to the early 2020s). For the wider study: Vaccination started 4-6 weeks after radiotherapy alone, or was given together with temozolomide cycles in the groups whose treatment included chemotherapy. The approximately 32 treated patients were around 60% male and roughly 40% female, with a mean age of approximately 38 years. Before enrollment, patients had received standard therapy of radiotherapy alone, temozolomide alone, or radiochemotherapy with temozolomide; most received the combination. The week-35 safety follow-up took place at visit V12, and the week-47 end of study took place at visit V13. Peripheral blood samples were drawn at six visits, namely V03 (baseline), V05, V07, V10, V12 and V13. For exploratory analyses, approximately 23 treated patients had longitudinal TCRB deep sequencing done wherever samples were available.

Receptors were amplified or captured by the immunoSEQ multiplex PCR assay. Following the manufacturer's protocol, the hsTCRB Kit was used to amplify rearranged TCR beta chain sequences. An Illumina MiSeq was used to sequence the TCRB libraries. The published analysis was carried out like this. The proprietary platform of the kit vendor was used for demultiplexing, trimming and gene mapping. TCRdb obtained this table from immuneACCESS and retained in-frame rearrangements with V and J assigned. These tables miss some clones; where compared with another copy, unresolved V genes account for less than half of the shortfall, and the remainder is unexplained. V, J and clone size were drawn from that table, and D and trimming were deduced from the DNA. This sample has tens of thousands of clones in its table, and 81% of those were observed once. The ten top clones hold around 4.5% of the sample. CDR1 and CDR2, looked up from the germline V gene, are MDHEN and SYDVKM. Trimming at the junction amounts to 6 bases on V and 6 bases on J, and the germline ends lie 20 bases apart. From cysteine to phenylalanine, the CDR3 is 15 amino acids long. The only DNA kept is the CDR3, 45 bases in frame from the first base.

Results and caveats for the whole study, not just this receptor: Pseudoprogression appeared unrelated to alterations in the top peripheral T cell clonotypes detected by TCRB sequencing. PBMC samples for TCRB deep sequencing were selected based on availability. It was noted by the authors that analyses of patient blood samples could not be reproduced owing to sample limitations. Vaccine-induced immune responses across multiple MHC alleles were detected in around 92% of patients.

In the case of this clone: Its antigen has not been determined. Base qualities are not at hand, and no much larger clone is one base apart.

The sample's time point label, decoded: week 35, safety follow-up. Every vaccine dose consisted of 300 ug of a 20-mer mutant IDH1 peptide in Montanide, administered subcutaneously together with topical imiquimod. Eight vaccinations were administered to patients in weeks 1, 3, 5, 7, 11, 15, 19 and 23, corresponding to visits V03 through V10. All donors had newly diagnosed IDH1-mutant astrocytomas of WHO grade 3 or 4 that showed loss of nuclear ATRX. The samples were drawn from NOA16, a multicentre, single-arm, open-label phase I trial in Germany that tested a mutant IDH1 peptide vaccine in humans for the first time. Genomic DNA for TCRB sequencing was isolated from EDTA blood with the DNeasy Blood and Tissue Kit.

The specimen comprised PBMCs, sampled from a glioma patient whose treatment included an IDH1 peptide vaccine. The sequence was obtained from a middle-aged woman with glioma. Some clones in this sample may be carry-over from other donors' samples. This sequence uses TRBV28 and TRBJ1-2, with the D segment identity uncertain. The DNA sequence is given as TGTGCCAGCAGCAGCCCTCCGGGGAGTCTGGATGGCTACACCTTC. Translated, it gives CASSSPPGSLDGYTF.